This T cell receptor (beta chain) derives from a study of technical replicates of blood from a few donors. TCRdb's table, derived via immunoSEQ multiplex PCR, lists solely in-frame clones and lacks some. The profile shows 100,000 or so clones, about 94% of them singletons. This clone was counted only a few times. The CDR3 totals 13 residues. The V end was cut by 1 base, the J end by 4 bases, with 7 bases between. Germline V gene lookup returns CDR1 SEHNR and CDR2 FQNEAQ (reference sequence). The sequence was obtained from a human donor in good health. Material: T cells isolated from PBMCs. The rearrangement uses TRBV7-9 and TRBJ1-1; tentatively, D is TRBD1 (5 bases). In nucleotides, the CDR3 is TGTGCCAGCAGCTTAGGGGGCGGCACTGAAGCTTTCTTT. It translates to CASSLGGGTEAFF.